This paragraph covers one T cell receptor (beta chain) sequence. TCRdb fed the 5' RACE reads into MiXCR, producing one record per CDR3 protein. This table has fewer than 650,000 distinct CDR3 sequences, less than 25% appearing once. This specimen comes from a study of T-cell memory formation after mild COVID-19. Looked up from germline, CDR1 is SGHTA and CDR2 is FQGNSA. Trimming pared 1 base from V and 3 bases from J, leaving 13 bases between. This CDR3 is 15 amino acids long. The clonotype originates from an adult woman who had mild COVID-19 (a few samples of this study predate the infection). Cell type and time point are not known. This sequence joins TRBV7-2 and TRBJ2-7, with D perhaps TRBD1 (6 bases). Sequenced sample: PBMCs or a T cell subset sorted from them (not recorded which). The CDR3 protein is CASSLVQGWVYEQYF. Written as DNA, the CDR3 is TGTGCCAGCAGCTTAGTACAGGGATGGGTCTACGAGCAGTACTTC.